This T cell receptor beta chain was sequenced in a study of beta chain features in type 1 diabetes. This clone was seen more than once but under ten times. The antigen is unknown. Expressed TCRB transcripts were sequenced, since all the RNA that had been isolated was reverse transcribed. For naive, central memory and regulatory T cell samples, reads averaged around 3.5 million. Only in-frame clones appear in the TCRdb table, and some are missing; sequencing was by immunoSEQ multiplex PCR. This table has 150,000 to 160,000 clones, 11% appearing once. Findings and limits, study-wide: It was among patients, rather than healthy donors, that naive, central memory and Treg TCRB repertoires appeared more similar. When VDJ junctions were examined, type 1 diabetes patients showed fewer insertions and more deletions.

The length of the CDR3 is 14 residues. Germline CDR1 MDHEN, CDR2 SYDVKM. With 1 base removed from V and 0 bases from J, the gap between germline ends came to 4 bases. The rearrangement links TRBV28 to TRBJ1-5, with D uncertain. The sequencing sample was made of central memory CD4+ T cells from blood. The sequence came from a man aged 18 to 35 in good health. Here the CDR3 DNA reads TGTGCCAGCAGTTTATCACTTAGCAATCAGCCCCAGCATTTT. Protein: CASSLSLSNQPQHF.